These 32 T cell receptor beta chains originate from one sample sequenced in a study of blood T cell repertoires in COVID-19. The method was immunoSEQ multiplex PCR; TCRdb's version includes in-frame clones alone and lacks a portion of them. Among 65,000 to 90,000 clones, more than 65% were seen once, and the ten largest hold 25% to 30%. Material: peripheral blood. The receptors come from a human donor in a cohort sampled during active COVID-19.

Details on this clone: Mismatch with germline at one junction end may stem from a read error. The chain uses TRBV7-9 and TRBJ2-1; D might be TRBD2 (5 bases). The CDR3 sequence is 13 residues long. Germline V gives CDR1 SEHNR, CDR2 FQNEAQ (reference sequence). The CDR3 DNA is TGTGCCAGCAGCTTCCTAGCTGGGGATGAGCGGTTCTTC. This encodes CASSFLAGDERFF. Looking up the rest from reference TRBV7-9 and TRBJ2-1 gives the full variable domain: DTGVSQNPRHKITKRGQNVTFRCDPISEHNRLYWYRQTLGQGPEFLTYFQNEAQLEKSRLLSDRFSAERPKGSFSTLEIQRTEQGDSAMYLCASSFLAGDERFFGPGTRLTVL.

CDR3 residues: CASSLFGGVGTDTQYF. As DNA, the CDR3 is TGTGCCAGCAGCTTGTTCGGTGGAGTAGGCACAGATACGCAGTATTTT. The chain recombines TRBV9 with TRBJ2-3; D remains ambiguous. The CDR3 extends over 16 amino acids. V lost 4 bases to trimming and J lost 1 base, with 16 bases between them. Germline V gene data show CDR1 as SGDLS and CDR2 as YYNGEE.

This chain uses TRBV6-1 with TRBJ1-6, with TRBD1 matching over 7 bases. Germline V gene data show CDR1 as MNHNS and CDR2 as SASEGT. CDR3 size: 14 residues. V trimming: 2 bases; J trimming: 9 bases; junction bases outside the gene matches: 4. CDR3 in DNA: TGTGCCAGCAGTGAATACAGGGGTGGTTCACCCCTCCACTTT. This sequence encodes CASSEYRGGSPLHF.

The chain combines TRBV5-1 with TRBJ2-6, with 7 bases identical to TRBD1. From germline, CDR1 is SGHRS and CDR2 YFSETQ. CDR3 length: 17 residues. Trimming removed 4 bases from V and 0 bases from J; junction bases left unmatched: 7. This chain's CDR3 is CASSIRDSFSGANVLTF. Here the CDR3 DNA reads TGCGCCAGCAGCATCCGGGACAGCTTCTCTGGGGCCAACGTCCTGACTTTC.

The gene calls are TRBV9 and TRBJ2-5, with no clear D. Trimming left V 4 bases short and J 2 bases short, with 9 bases between. The CDR3 length is 13 residues. Per the germline V gene, CDR1 is SGDLS and CDR2 is YYNGEE. The CDR3 coding sequence is TGTGCCAGCAGCCTAGGGCCGCAAGAGACCCAGTACTTC. As protein: CASSLGPQETQYF.

This chain connects TRBV6-5 to TRBJ1-2; perhaps TRBD1 as D (6 bases). With 5 bases removed from V and 4 bases from J, the gap between germline ends came to 14 bases. In germline, CDR1 is MNHEY, CDR2 SVGAGI. CDR3 length: 14 amino acids. In nucleotides, the CDR3 is TGTGCCAGCAGTCGGGACATAGGGGCCTATGGCTACACCTTC. It yields the protein CASSRDIGAYGYTF.

This chain links TRBV28 with TRBJ2-3, with 9 nucleotides matching TRBD1. Germline CDR1 MDHEN, CDR2 SYDVKM. V lost 5 bases, J lost 1 base, and 10 bases stayed unmatched. The length of the CDR3 is 17 residues. The CDR3 region has the DNA TGTGCCAGCAGTATCCGGACAGGGGCTCGGGGCACAGATACGCAGTATTTT. As protein: CASSIRTGARGTDTQYF.

This chain uses TRBV7-9 with TRBJ2-3; possible D gene TRBD1, 5 bases. V was pared by 5 bases and J by 0 bases, with 6 bases between. CDR1 is SEHNR and CDR2 is FQNEAQ in the germline V gene (reference sequence). The CDR3 has 13 amino acids. The CDR3 spells CASSPGSTDTQYF. As DNA, the CDR3 is TGTGCCAGCAGCCCAGGGAGCACAGATACGCAGTATTTT.

This clone showed up many times. This sequence joins TRBV24-1 and TRBJ2-2; 10 bases match TRBD1. Germline assignment: CDR1 KGHDR and CDR2 SFDVKD. CDR3 length: 18 residues. V shed 3 bases and J 4 bases; nucleotides not matched to a gene: 10. The CDR3 DNA follows: TGTGCCACCAGTGATAAAATACCGGGACAGGGGACCACCGGGGAGCTGTTTTTT. Amino acid sequence: CATSDKIPGQGTTGELFF.

The chain is built from TRBV29-1 and TRBJ2-7; the match to TRBD2 covers 15 bases. CDR3 size: 15 residues. The germline CDR1 and CDR2 sequences are SQVTM and ANQGSEA. V lost 0 bases and J lost 6; bases outside the gene matches: 3. CDR3 residues: CSVEDRGLAGGEQYF. The CDR3 DNA reads TGCAGCGTTGAAGACAGGGGACTAGCGGGGGGCGAGCAGTACTTC.

This clone has a handful of counts. The chain couples TRBV19 to TRBJ2-7, with D unclear. Germline V CDR1 and CDR2: LNHDA, SQIVND (reference sequence). The V end was cut by 7 bases, the J end by 0 bases, with 13 bases between. The CDR3 runs 14 residues. Written as DNA, the CDR3 is TGTGCCAGTAAGGTCTCAGGCTACTCCTACGAGCAGTACTTC. Its translation: CASKVSGYSYEQYF. Full variable domain (remainder filled in from reference TRBV19 and TRBJ2-7): DGGITQSPKYLFRKEGQNVTLSCEQNLNHDAMYWYRQDPGQGLRLIYYSQIVNDFQKGDIAEGYSVSREKKESFPLTVTSAQKNPTAFYLCASKVSGYSYEQYFGPGTRLTVT.

The V gene is TRBV29-1, the J gene TRBJ2-1, with D uncertain. CDR3 length: 14 amino acids. Looked up from germline, CDR1 is SQVTM and CDR2 is ANQGSEA. The V gene lost 4 bases and the J gene lost 4 bases, with 14 bases spanning the gap. The CDR3 region has the DNA TGCAGCGTTGTGGTAGGTGTACAGTACAATGAGCAGTTCTTC. Protein sequence: CSVVVGVQYNEQFF.

The chain uses TRBV27 and TRBJ2-7, with D maybe TRBD2 (6 bases). Trimming shortened V by 0 bases and J by 0 bases, and 12 bases separated the two germline ends. CDR1 and CDR2 (germline): MNHEY, SMNVEV (reference sequence). The CDR3 runs 16 residues. CDR3 sequence reads: CASSLSSGVLSYEQYF. Here the CDR3 DNA reads TGTGCCAGCAGTTTATCGTCGGGGGTCCTCTCCTACGAGCAGTACTTC.

This sequence joins TRBV29-1 and TRBJ2-1, with TRBD1 as a possible D gene (6 bases). Germline V gene sequence: CDR1 SQVTM, CDR2 ANQGSEA. V was clipped by 1 base and J by 0 bases, with 7 bases between them. This CDR3 has 14 residues. CDR3 in DNA: TGCAGCGTTGAAGGGGACAACTCCTACAATGAGCAGTTCTTC. Translated: CSVEGDNSYNEQFF.

The chain combines TRBV5-1 with TRBJ2-7, with a possible D match to TRBD1 (6 bases). The CDR3 extends over 15 amino acids. Germline V gene data show CDR1 as SGHRS and CDR2 as YFSETQ. With 1 base removed from V and 3 bases from J, the gap between germline ends came to 14 bases. For the CDR3, the DNA is TGCGCCAGCAGCTTGTCTCCAGGGGTCGTCTACGAGCAGTACTTC. It encodes CASSLSPGVVYEQYF. Together with reference TRBV5-1 and TRBJ2-7, the CDR3 gives the full variable domain: KAGVTQTPRYLIKTRGQQVTLSCSPISGHRSVSWYQQTPGQGLQFLFEYFSETQRNKGNFPGRFSGRQFSNSRSEMNVSTLELGDSALYLCASSLSPGVVYEQYFGPGTRLTVT.

This chain connects TRBV4-1 to TRBJ2-1; D gene unclear. V was clipped by 6 bases and J by 9 bases, with 9 bases between them. CDR1 is MGHRA and CDR2 is YSYEKL in the germline V gene. This CDR3 is built from 11 residues. CDR3 in DNA: TGCGCCAGCAGTGATCAGTTTGAGCAGTTCTTC. As protein: CASSDQFEQFF.

The chain joins TRBV5-6 to TRBJ2-1, with D perhaps TRBD1 (6 bases). The CDR3 covers 14 residues. Trimming removed 1 base from V and 8 bases from J, with 13 bases in between. Germline loops: CDR1 SGHDT, CDR2 YYEEEE. The CDR3 spells CASSLRDTVYEQFF. The CDR3 DNA follows: TGTGCCAGCAGCTTGAGGGACACGGTCTATGAGCAGTTCTTC.

This rearrangement joins TRBV5-1 to TRBJ1-4, with 7 bases identical to TRBD1. This CDR3 spans 15 amino acids. The V and J ends lost 4 bases and 8 bases, in that order; junction bases with no gene match: 11. CDR1 and CDR2 (germline): SGHRS, YFSETQ. The CDR3 protein is CASSDLTGPGEKLFF. The CDR3, as DNA: TGCGCCAGCAGCGATCTGACAGGGCCGGGGGAAAAACTGTTTTTT.

The table lists this clone with a few counts. This chain connects TRBV6-5 to TRBJ1-5; no clear D gene. CDR1 is MNHEY and CDR2 is SVGAGI in the germline V gene. V was clipped by 5 bases and J by 1 base, with 12 bases between them. The CDR3 length is 15 residues. In nucleotides, the CDR3 is TGTGCCAGCAGTCCTTGGCGGGAAAGCAATCAGCCCCAGCATTTT. Its translation: CASSPWRESNQPQHF.

The rearrangement joins TRBV10-2 to TRBJ1-5; 7 bases match TRBD1. The J segment lost 4 bases and the V segment lost 9 bases, leaving 6 bases of the junction unmatched. The CDR3 length is 13 residues. CDR1 is WSHSY and CDR2 is SAAADI in the germline V gene. The CDR3 loop is CASSQGKNQPQHF. The DNA for the CDR3 is TGCGCCAGTTCACAGGGGAAAAATCAGCCCCAGCATTTT.

The chain couples TRBV18 to TRBJ2-1; 10 bases are shared with TRBD1. The CDR3 consists of 15 residues. With 2 bases clipped from V and 3 bases from J, the junction kept 1 base outside the gene matches. Germline V gene sequence: CDR1 KGHSH, CDR2 LQKENI. Here the CDR3 reads CASSPGTGVYNEQFF. The CDR3 DNA reads TGTGCCAGCTCACCAGGGACAGGGGTCTACAATGAGCAGTTCTTC.

V usage is TRBV5-1 and J usage is TRBJ2-5, with TRBD2 identical over 13 bases. Germline lookup yields CDR1 SGHRS and CDR2 YFSETQ. V lost 2 bases and J lost 6; bases outside the gene matches: 4. CDR3 size: 15 residues. CDR3 coding DNA: TGCGCCAGCAGCTTAAGACTAGCGGGGGGTCAGACCCAGTACTTC. Protein product: CASSLRLAGGQTQYF.

This clone was observed a few times. This chain links TRBV9 with TRBJ1-1; no clear D. This CDR3 contains 12 residues. Germline assignment: CDR1 SGDLS and CDR2 YYNGEE. The ends were cut back, 4 bases at V and 6 bases at J, with 10 bases in the middle. The CDR3 DNA reads TGTGCCAGCAGCCCAGGTGGATCTGAAGCTTTCTTT. It is translated as CASSPGGSEAFF.

This rearrangement joins TRBV28 to TRBJ1-2; TRBD1 is a possible D gene (5 bases). The CDR3 has 12 amino acids. The germline CDR1 and CDR2 sequences are MDHEN and SYDVKM. Trimming left V 10 bases short and J 6 bases short, with 15 bases between. Here the CDR3 reads CATVVGDHGYTF. CDR3 sequence (DNA): TGTGCCACCGTGGTAGGGGATCATGGCTACACCTTC.

This chain connects TRBV5-1 to TRBJ2-7; a weak D match, TRBD1 (5 bases). The CDR3 covers 12 residues. Germline CDR1 reads SGHRS; CDR2 reads YFSETQ. Trimming took off 8 bases at V and 5 bases at J, with 14 bases between the two ends. The CDR3 protein is CARETGIDEQYF. The CDR3 region has the DNA TGCGCCAGGGAAACAGGCATCGACGAGCAGTACTTC.

This chain uses TRBV27 with TRBJ1-2; TRBD1 agrees at 7 bases. Germline CDR1 MNHEY, CDR2 SMNVEV (reference sequence). The V gene end was trimmed by 3 bases and the J gene end by 4 bases; junction bases not matched to a gene: 8. The CDR3 covers 15 residues. The CDR3 protein is CASSFTKQGSYGYTF. CDR3 in DNA: TGTGCCAGCAGTTTCACGAAACAGGGGAGCTATGGCTACACCTTC.

V gene TRBV18 combines with J gene TRBJ2-5; perhaps TRBD1 as D (6 bases). The germline V gene encodes CDR1 KGHSH and CDR2 LQKENI. Trimming removed 4 bases from V and 2 bases from J, with 11 bases in between. This CDR3 region has 14 residues. CDR3 sequence reads: CASSLGQSQETQYF. CDR3 sequence (DNA): TGTGCCAGCTCACTCGGACAGAGTCAAGAGACCCAGTACTTC.

CDR3 amino acids: CASSTRPGTSWSSYNSPLHF. The CDR3 DNA follows: TGTGCCAGTAGTACCAGACCTGGGACATCATGGAGCTCCTATAATTCACCCCTCCACTTT. The J gene is TRBJ1-6, the V gene TRBV19, with D perhaps matching TRBD1 (6 bases). The V end was cut by 4 bases, the J end by 0 bases, with 22 bases between. The CDR3 has 20 amino acids. Per the germline V gene, CDR1 is LNHDA and CDR2 is SQIVND (reference sequence).

This clone has only one observation. Additional DNA sequences in this sample encode the identical CDR3. V and J are TRBV6-5 and TRBJ2-7, with 9 bases lining up with TRBD1. CDR3 length: 14 residues. Germline CDR1 MNHEY, CDR2 SVGAGI. The V gene end was trimmed by 7 bases and the J gene end by 3 bases; junction bases not matched to a gene: 7. CDR3 sequence reads: CASKPRQGDYEQYF. In DNA form, the CDR3 reads TGTGCCAGCAAGCCAAGACAGGGGGACTACGAGCAGTACTTC.

V gene TRBV11-2 combines with J gene TRBJ2-2; D not certain. Germline CDR1 is SGHAT and CDR2 is FQNNGV. The ends were cut back, 5 bases at V and 0 bases at J, with 4 bases in the middle. There are 13 residues in the CDR3. The CDR3 DNA sequence: TGTGCCAGCAGCGGCACGAACACCGGGGAGCTGTTTTTT. This encodes CASSGTNTGELFF.

The V and J genes are TRBV7-9 and TRBJ2-7, with 7 bases aligning to TRBD2. Germline values: CDR1 SEHNR, CDR2 FQNEAQ (reference sequence). The trim removed 5 bases at V and 2 bases at J, leaving 6 bases unmatched. The CDR3 length is 14 residues. CDR3 sequence reads: CASSSVGGAYEQYF. The DNA of the CDR3 is TGTGCCAGCAGCAGCGTTGGGGGGGCCTACGAGCAGTACTTC.

The V call is TRBV18, the J call TRBJ2-3; possible D gene TRBD1, 6 bases. The ends were cut back, 3 bases at V and 1 base at J, with 11 bases in the middle. This CDR3 has 15 amino acids. CDR1 KGHSH and CDR2 LQKENI come from the germline V gene. The CDR3 is CASSPSAGGTDTQYF. Written as DNA, the CDR3 is TGTGCCAGCTCACCTTCTGCAGGGGGCACAGATACGCAGTATTTT.